This passage covers 7 T cell receptor beta chains from one sample sequenced in a study of blood T cell repertoires in COVID-19. Data came from immunoSEQ multiplex PCR; TCRdb stores just in-frame clones and leaves some out. The data show about 390,000 clones, with over 75% seen just once and 2.3% held by the top ten. Sequencing was done on a sample of peripheral blood. Every receptor here comes from a woman aged 60-70 years with COVID-19, enrolled during active disease.

The rearrangement uses TRBV5-4 and TRBJ1-1; no definite D call. There are 17 residues in the CDR3. CDR1 and CDR2 from the germline V gene are SGHNT and YYREEE (reference sequence). V shed 3 bases and J shed 1 base, with 19 bases lying between them. The CDR3 sequence: CASSSVSTRMKNTEAFF. The CDR3, as DNA: TGTGCCAGCAGCTCCGTCTCGACCAGGATGAAGAACACTGAAGCTTTCTTT.

The CDR3 DNA reads as TGTGCCAGCTCTCAACAACAGGAATCCTATAATTCACCCCTCCACTTT. Protein: CASSQQQESYNSPLHF. This sequence joins TRBV18 and TRBJ1-6; D is perhaps TRBD1 (5 bases). The V gene's germline CDR1 is KGHSH and CDR2 LQKENI. V lost 6 bases, J lost 1 base, and 13 bases lay in between. CDR3 length: 16 residues.

The chain uses TRBV30 and TRBJ1-5; the match to TRBD1 covers 7 bases. Germline assignment: CDR1 GTSNPN and CDR2 SVGIG (reference sequence). The trim removed 4 bases at V and 6 bases at J, leaving 18 bases unmatched. There are 17 residues in the CDR3. The CDR3 nucleotides are TGTGCCTGGAACCTTCGGCAGGGGGGAAGGCCAGGTCAGCCCCAGCATTTT. This encodes CAWNLRQGGRPGQPQHF.

The chain uses TRBV11-2 and TRBJ1-1, with 8 bases identical to TRBD1. Germline V gene lookup returns CDR1 SGHAT and CDR2 FQNNGV. This CDR3 comprises 13 residues. J gave up 3 bases and V 6 bases, and 3 bases lay outside the gene matches. CDR3: CASRTGEDTEAFF. The CDR3 region has the DNA TGTGCCAGCAGGACAGGGGAGGACACTGAAGCTTTCTTT.

The chain is built from TRBV2 and TRBJ2-3, with D possibly TRBD2 on 5 matching bases. CDR1 and CDR2 (germline): SNHLY, FYNNEI. The CDR3 is 16 residues long. V was clipped by 7 bases and J by 0 bases, with 17 bases between them. CDR3 DNA sequence: TGTGCCAGCACCTCTGTCATAGCGCCGAGCACAGATACGCAGTATTTT. It is translated as CASTSVIAPSTDTQYF.

The chain couples TRBV9 to TRBJ2-7, with 10 bases identical to TRBD1. With 4 bases clipped from V and 1 base from J, the junction kept 5 bases outside the gene matches. The CDR3 sequence is 15 residues long. Looked up from germline, CDR1 is SGDLS and CDR2 is YYNGEE. The CDR3: CASSFGQGVSYEQYF. The CDR3 DNA sequence: TGTGCCAGCAGCTTCGGACAGGGGGTTTCCTACGAGCAGTACTTC.

The J gene is TRBJ2-2, the V gene TRBV4-1; 8 bases match TRBD1. This CDR3 comprises 15 residues. V trimming: 6 bases; J trimming: 3 bases; junction bases outside the gene matches: 6. Germline CDR1 reads MGHRA; CDR2 reads YSYEKL. The CDR3: CASRTGAVDTGELFF. CDR3 nucleotide sequence: TGCGCCAGCAGGACAGGGGCGGTCGACACCGGGGAGCTGTTTTTT.